This passage covers 5 T cell receptor beta chains from one sample sequenced in a study of OX40 agonist ivuxolimab in advanced cancers. Sequencing was performed with immunoSEQ multiplex PCR; in TCRdb, only in-frame clones are kept and a portion is missing. The sample yields 20,000 to 25,000 clones, about 79% seen once. The sequences come from CD4+ or CD8+ T cells sorted from blood, collected in a trial of the OX40 agonist ivuxolimab. These TCRs come from an adult with an advanced solid tumor such as melanoma, head and neck, liver or kidney cancer.

The rearrangement links TRBV7-9 to TRBJ1-4; a possible D gene is TRBD1 (5 bases). CDR1 is SEHNR and CDR2 is FQNEAQ in the germline V gene (reference sequence). Trimming took 5 bases from V and 8 from J, leaving 21 bases between them. This CDR3 has 16 residues. This CDR3 reads CASSPETGEGWEKLFF. The CDR3 DNA reads as TGTGCCAGCAGCCCAGAGACGGGGGAGGGCTGGGAAAAACTGTTTTTT.

This chain joins TRBV19 and TRBJ2-7; D is ambiguous. CDR3 length: 13 amino acids. The ends were cut back, 9 bases at V and 2 bases at J, with 14 bases in the middle. Germline V lookup: CDR1 LNHDA, CDR2 SQIVND (reference sequence). CDR3 amino acids: CASQDPYAYEQYF. The CDR3 DNA follows: TGTGCCAGCCAAGACCCCTACGCCTACGAGCAGTACTTC.

This chain connects TRBV6-1 to TRBJ2-7; no firm D call. Germline CDR1 is MNHNS and CDR2 is SASEGT. Trimming took 3 bases from V and 4 from J, leaving 25 bases between them. The length of the CDR3 is 18 residues. This CDR3 is CASSDSRAATAVGYEQYF. CDR3 DNA sequence: TGTGCCAGCAGTGACAGTAGGGCGGCCACCGCGGTTGGGTACGAGCAGTACTTC.

The sample holds one count of this clone. This chain joins TRBV6-4 and TRBJ2-1, with TRBD2 as a possible D gene (6 bases). The ends were cut back, 3 bases at V and 2 bases at J, with 14 bases in the middle. Per germline, CDR1 MRHNA and CDR2 SNTAGT. This CDR3 region has 16 residues. In DNA form, the CDR3 reads TGTGCCAGCAGTGAAGAGCGGGTCGAGCCCTACAATGAGCAGTTCTTC. Amino acid sequence: CASSEERVEPYNEQFF.

The chain couples TRBV6-6 to TRBJ1-2, with TRBD1 as a possible D gene (6 bases). In germline, CDR1 is MNHNY, CDR2 SVGAGI (reference sequence). V was cut by 6 bases and J by 3 bases, with 11 bases left in between. The CDR3 spans 13 residues. The CDR3 is CASSLGQYYGYTF. The CDR3 DNA reads as TGTGCCAGCAGCTTAGGACAGTACTATGGCTACACCTTC.